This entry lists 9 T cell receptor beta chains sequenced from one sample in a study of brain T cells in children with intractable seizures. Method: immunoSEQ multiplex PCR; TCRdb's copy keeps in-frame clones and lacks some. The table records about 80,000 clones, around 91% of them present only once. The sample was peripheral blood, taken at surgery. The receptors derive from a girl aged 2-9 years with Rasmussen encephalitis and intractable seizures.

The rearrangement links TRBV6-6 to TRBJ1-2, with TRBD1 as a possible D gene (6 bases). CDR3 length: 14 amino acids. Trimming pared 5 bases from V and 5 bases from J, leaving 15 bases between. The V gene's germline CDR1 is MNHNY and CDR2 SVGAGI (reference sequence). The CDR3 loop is CASSSRGSGYGYTF. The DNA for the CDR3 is TGTGCCAGCAGTAGCAGGGGATCTGGGTATGGCTACACCTTC.

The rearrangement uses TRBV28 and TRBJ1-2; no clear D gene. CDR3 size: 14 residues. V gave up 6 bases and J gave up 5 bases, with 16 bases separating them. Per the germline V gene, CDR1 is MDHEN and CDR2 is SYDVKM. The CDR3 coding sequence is TGTGCCAGCAGCTTTGGTCTTACTTCATATGGCTACACCTTC. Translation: CASSFGLTSYGYTF.

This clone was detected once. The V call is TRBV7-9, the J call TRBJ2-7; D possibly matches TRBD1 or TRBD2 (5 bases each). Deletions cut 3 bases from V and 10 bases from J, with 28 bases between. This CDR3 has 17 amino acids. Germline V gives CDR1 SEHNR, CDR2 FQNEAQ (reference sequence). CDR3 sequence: CASSFPPSREAGAFQYF. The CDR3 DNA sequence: TGTGCCAGCAGCTTCCCCCCCTCCCGGGAAGCCGGGGCTTTTCAGTACTTC.

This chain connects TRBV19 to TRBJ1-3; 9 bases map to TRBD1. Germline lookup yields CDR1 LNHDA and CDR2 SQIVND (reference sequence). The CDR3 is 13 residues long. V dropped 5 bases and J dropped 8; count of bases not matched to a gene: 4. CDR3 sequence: CASSPGQGYTIYF. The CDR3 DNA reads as TGTGCCAGTAGTCCGGGACAGGGATACACCATATATTTT.

CDR3 nucleotides: TGTGCCAGTAGCCCAAACACAGGGTTAGCAGGCTACACCTTC. As protein: CASSPNTGLAGYTF. The chain is built from TRBV19 and TRBJ1-2; D might be TRBD1 (6 bases). Germline V lookup: CDR1 LNHDA, CDR2 SQIVND (reference sequence). The CDR3 is 14 amino acids. The ends were cut back, 6 bases at V and 8 bases at J, with 19 bases in the middle.

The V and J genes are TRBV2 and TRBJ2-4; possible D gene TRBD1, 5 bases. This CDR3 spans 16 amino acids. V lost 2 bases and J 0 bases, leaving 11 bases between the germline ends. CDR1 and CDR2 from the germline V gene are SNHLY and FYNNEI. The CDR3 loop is CASSELGQVAKNIQYF. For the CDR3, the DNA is TGTGCCAGCAGTGAATTGGGGCAGGTAGCCAAAAACATTCAGTACTTC.

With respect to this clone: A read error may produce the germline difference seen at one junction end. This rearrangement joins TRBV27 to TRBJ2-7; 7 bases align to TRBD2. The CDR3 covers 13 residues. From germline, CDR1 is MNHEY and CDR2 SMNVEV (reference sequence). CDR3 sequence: CASSLSTSNEQYF. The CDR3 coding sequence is TGTGCCAGCAGTCTATCGACTAGCAACGAGCAGTACTTC.

The CDR3 nucleotides read TGTGCCAGCAGTTACTCGACTACGGTTCAAGCTTTCTTT. Its protein product is CASSYSTTVQAFF. V usage is TRBV6-6 and J usage is TRBJ1-1, with D hard to call. Trimming left V 0 bases short and J 9 bases short, with 11 bases between. Germline V gene data show CDR1 as MNHNY and CDR2 as SVGAGI (reference sequence). The CDR3 spans 13 residues.

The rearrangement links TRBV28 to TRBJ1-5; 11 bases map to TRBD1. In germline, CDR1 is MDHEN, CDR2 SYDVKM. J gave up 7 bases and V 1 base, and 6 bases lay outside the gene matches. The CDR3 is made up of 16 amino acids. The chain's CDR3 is CASSLYGTGGGQPQHF. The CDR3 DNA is TGTGCCAGCAGTTTATACGGGACAGGGGGAGGGCAGCCCCAGCATTTT.